The clone carrying this TCR beta chain showed up just once. Its antigen is undetermined. The CDR3 has 15 amino acids. The germline CDR1 and CDR2 sequences are SGHTA and FQGNSA. J gave up 7 bases and V 5 bases, and 8 bases lay outside the gene matches. The time point: pretreatment peripheral blood. Pretreatment sampling and on-treatment sampling together yielded between 1 and 8 samples for each patient. Using immunoSEQ multiplex PCR, the repertoire was profiled, and TCRdb retains in-frame clones only, with some absent. The repertoire holds some 57,000 clones, with approximately 80% as singletons. This record belongs to a study of PD-L1 blockade in urothelial cancer. Background on the study: Men with urothelial cancer arising in the bladder made up about 85% of the roughly 30 patients. Blood was tested 3 weeks (second dose) and 6 weeks into treatment.

Findings and limits, study-wide: Patients with below-median pretreatment blood clonality survived longer.

This TCR derives from a man in his forties or fifties with urothelial cancer. This material consisted of PBMCs, taken around atezolizumab (anti-PD-L1) treatment. The chain has TRBV7-2 and TRBJ2-5, with 12 bases identical to TRBD2. The CDR3 DNA follows: TGTGCCAGCAGCACTCGACTAGCGGGAGTGGTGACCCAGTACTTC. Translation: CASSTRLAGVVTQYF. The full variable domain, completed using reference TRBV7-2 and TRBJ2-5, is GAGVSQSPSNKVTEKGKDVELRCDPISGHTALYWYRQSLGQGLEFLIYFQGNSAPDKSGLPSDRFSAERTGGSVSTLTIQRTQQEDSAVYLCASSTRLAGVVTQYFGPGTRLLVL.